These T cell receptor beta chains were read from a single sample in a study of T cell responses to AZD1222 COVID-19 vaccine. This table comes from immunoSEQ multiplex PCR, and its TCRdb copy is limited to in-frame clones, with some not included. The table records approximately 120,000 clones, around 87% of them present only once. The input for sequencing was peripheral blood, taken on day 0 of AZD1222 vaccination. The receptors were gathered from an adult in good health. Both conserved end residues are part of each CDR3. The order of the fields is J gene, V gene, D gene, clone size, CDR3 protein, CDR3 DNA. A D gene is named only where the DNA matches it firmly. A clone size is listed for some rows: how often the clone was seen (once, few, many), or a class if it is expanded.

TRBJ1-1 | TRBV30 | NA | NA | CAWSVGRPGGAFF | TGTGCCTGGAGTGTGGGACGCCCTGGCGGAGCTTTCTTT
TRBJ1-6 | TRBV19 | NA | NA | CASSTRAPGGSYNSPLHF | TGTGCCAGTAGTACACGGGCACCCGGAGGGTCCTATAATTCACCCCTCCACTTT
TRBJ2-3 | TRBV7-9 | NA | NA | CASSLSGSTQYF | TGTGCCAGCAGCTTAAGTGGAAGTACGCAGTATTTT
TRBJ2-5 | TRBV30 | TRBD1 | NA | CAWGDRVGETQYF | TGTGCCTGGGGCGACAGGGTCGGTGAGACCCAGTACTTC
TRBJ1-4 | TRBV28 | NA | NA | CASSEGITPEKLFF | TGTGCCAGCAGTGAGGGAATCACCCCTGAAAAACTGTTTTTT
TRBJ1-4 | TRBV6-5 | NA | NA | CASSYSLRGGEKLFF | TGTGCCAGCAGTTACTCGTTGAGGGGAGGTGAAAAACTGTTTTTT
TRBJ2-1 | TRBV5-1 | TRBD1 | NA | CASSLLQGAIDEQFF | TGCGCCAGCAGCTTGTTGCAGGGGGCGATTGATGAGCAGTTCTTC
TRBJ1-1 | TRBV5-1 | NA | NA | CASSLTVGNTEAFF | TGCGCCAGCAGCCTGACGGTGGGGAACACTGAAGCTTTCTTT
TRBJ2-7 | TRBV2 | NA | NA | CASSPGPRRQYF | TGTGCCAGCAGCCCGGGCCCCAGAAGGCAGTACTTC
TRBJ2-2 | TRBV6-4 | TRBD2 | NA | CASSGTSTGELFF | TGTGCCAGCAGTGGGACTAGCACCGGGGAGCTGTTTTTT
TRBJ2-1 | TRBV20-1 | NA | NA | CSATYNEQFF | TGCAGTGCTACCTACAATGAGCAGTTCTTC
TRBJ1-2 | TRBV10-3 | NA | NA | CAISESNPGGGYGYTF | TGTGCCATCAGTGAGTCGAATCCCGGGGGGGGCTATGGCTACACCTTC
TRBJ2-1 | TRBV10-3 | TRBD2 | NA | CAISDTYKGGLADYSSYNEQFF | TGTGCCATCAGTGACACATATAAGGGGGGACTAGCGGACTACAGCTCCTACAATGAGCAGTTCTTC
TRBJ1-3 | TRBV6-6 | TRBD1 | NA | CASSRPRGQGRFTIYF | TGTGCCAGCAGTCGCCCCAGGGGACAGGGAAGGTTCACCATATATTTT
TRBJ2-2 | TRBV7-2 | NA | few | CASSLATGSGTGELFF | TGTGCCAGCAGCTTAGCGACAGGATCAGGGACCGGGGAGCTGTTTTTT
TRBJ1-6 | TRBV27 | NA | NA | CASSPFHNHPNLHF | TGTGCCAGCAGTCCATTTCACAATCACCCCAACCTCCACTTT
TRBJ2-2 | TRBV27 | TRBD1 | NA | CASSLRGQGELFF | TGTGCCAGCAGCTTGAGGGGACAGGGGGAGCTGTTTTTT
TRBJ1-1 | TRBV2 | TRBD1 | NA | CASSWLDRGNTEAFF | TGTGCCAGCAGTTGGTTGGACAGGGGGAACACTGAAGCTTTCTTT
TRBJ1-4 | TRBV6-6 | TRBD1 | once | CASSYETGGLREKLFF | TGTGCCAGCAGTTACGAGACAGGGGGCTTAAGGGAAAAACTGTTTTTT
TRBJ2-7 | TRBV28 | TRBD1 | NA | CASSRGDRGYEQYF | TGTGCCAGCAGTAGGGGGGACAGGGGATACGAGCAGTACTTC
TRBJ2-1 | TRBV10-1 | NA | NA | CASSESRGGYNEQFF | TGCGCCAGCAGTGAGTCCAGGGGGGGTTACAATGAGCAGTTCTTC
TRBJ2-3 | TRBV5-8 | NA | NA | CASSSGPQEADTQYF | TGTGCCAGCAGCTCCGGGCCACAAGAGGCAGATACGCAGTATTTT
TRBJ2-3 | TRBV4-2 | TRBD2 | NA | CASSQTAGGADTQYF | TGTGCCAGCAGCCAAACAGCGGGGGGCGCAGATACGCAGTATTTT
TRBJ2-3 | TRBV11-1 | NA | NA | CASSLGTGAGTDTQYF | TGTGCCAGCAGCTTAGGTACAGGGGCGGGGACAGATACGCAGTATTTT